The 19 T cell receptor beta chains in this list originate from one sample, sequenced in a study of T cell repertoires in cytomegalovirus infection. TCRdb independently ran MiXCR on the reads; one entry per CDR3 protein. This sample has a few hundred thousand distinct CDR3 sequences, with 12% to 15% found just once. The specimen was PBMCs. The receptor source for this set is a human donor in good health (CMV status not recorded). Some clones in this sample may be carry-over from other donors' samples.

The chain joins TRBV7-8 to TRBJ1-1; D unclear. This CDR3 has 11 residues. V lost 3 bases and J 8 bases, leaving 7 bases between the germline ends. Germline V gene lookup returns CDR1 SGHVS and CDR2 FQNEAQ. This CDR3 reads CASSFDGEAFF. DNA of the CDR3: TGTGCCAGCAGCTTTGACGGGGAAGCTTTCTTT.

This clonotype occurred many times. The V gene is TRBV29-1, the J gene TRBJ1-2, with D perhaps matching TRBD1 (6 bases). Germline values: CDR1 SQVTM, CDR2 ANQGSEA. Between the trimmed V and J ends, which lost 5 bases and 7 bases, there was a span of 20 bases. This CDR3 spans 14 amino acids. The CDR3 DNA sequence: TGCAGCGTTCCATCTATACAGGGTCTAAGTGGCTACACCTTC. As protein: CSVPSIQGLSGYTF.

J is TRBJ2-1 and V is TRBV5-1, with D tentatively TRBD2 (5 bases). Trimming took 0 bases from V and 0 from J, leaving 13 bases between them. The CDR3 loop spans 17 amino acids. Germline CDR1 and CDR2: SGHRS and YFSETQ. The chain's CDR3 is CASSLARTGSSYNEQFF. The DNA for the CDR3 is TGCGCCAGCAGCTTGGCCCGCACGGGGAGCTCCTACAATGAGCAGTTCTTC.

The chain recombines TRBV7-6 with TRBJ2-3; D gene uncertain. Per the germline V gene, CDR1 is SGHVS and CDR2 is FNYEAQ. There are 14 residues in the CDR3. V lost 4 bases to trimming and J lost 4 bases, with 12 bases between them. The CDR3 protein is CASSSVRAADTQYF. The DNA of the CDR3 is TGTGCCAGCAGCTCCGTCCGTGCCGCAGATACGCAGTATTTT.

Ten or more counts support this clonotype. The gene calls are TRBV7-2 and TRBJ2-7, with a possible D match to TRBD1 (6 bases). The V gene's germline CDR1 is SGHTA and CDR2 FQGNSA. There are 15 residues in the CDR3. V gave up 1 base and J gave up 2 bases, with 12 bases separating them. In nucleotides, the CDR3 is TGTGCCAGCAGCTTAGGGGGGCCGAAAGCCTACGAGCAGTACTTC. This translates into CASSLGGPKAYEQYF.

There are a few counts of this clonotype. In DNA form, the CDR3 reads TGTGCCAGCAGCCCGGCTCCCCCTATCTACGAGCAGTACTTC. Translation gives CASSPAPPIYEQYF. The rearrangement links TRBV6-2 or TRBV6-3 to TRBJ2-7; D is unresolved. The germline V gene has CDR1 MNHEY and CDR2 SVGEGT. V was trimmed by 6 bases and J by 3 bases, leaving 15 bases between them. This CDR3 has 14 amino acids.

This clonotype was detected many times. The V and J genes are TRBV7-6 and TRBJ1-6; 12 nucleotides match TRBD1. Germline V gene data show CDR1 as SGHVS and CDR2 as FNYEAQ. The ends lost 1 base at V and 7 bases at J; junction bases unmatched: 2. This CDR3 has 16 amino acids. This CDR3 is CASSLGGQGANSPLHF. The CDR3 DNA is TGTGCCAGCAGCTTAGGGGGACAGGGGGCGAATTCACCCCTCCACTTT.

A few counts support this clonotype. The CDR3 DNA sequence: TGTGCCAGCAGAACTAGCGGGAGTTGGGCAGATACGCAGTATTTT. It specifies CASRTSGSWADTQYF. The rearrangement links TRBV2 to TRBJ2-3, with 11 bases fitting TRBD2. This CDR3 has 15 residues. Germline lookup yields CDR1 SNHLY and CDR2 FYNNEI. Unmatched junction bases numbered 6, after V lost 6 bases and J lost 4 bases.

This clonotype showed up just a few times. The chain links TRBV5-6 to TRBJ1-6, with a weak D call TRBD1 (6 bases). Germline V lookup: CDR1 SGHDT, CDR2 YYEEEE. The ends were cut back, 0 bases at V and 9 bases at J, with 13 bases in the middle. The CDR3 loop spans 15 amino acids. The DNA of the CDR3 is TGTGCCAGCAGCTTGGATCGGGGGGCGCGTTCACCCCTCCACTTT. Amino acids: CASSLDRGARSPLHF.

This clonotype came up a few times. The V and J genes are TRBV3-1 and TRBJ2-1, with a possible D match to TRBD2 (7 bases). The germline CDR1 and CDR2 sequences are LGHDT and YNNKEL (reference sequence). Trimming left V 0 bases short and J 12 bases short, with 9 bases between. The CDR3 runs 12 residues. The CDR3: CASSQEGGGQFF. Here the CDR3 DNA reads TGTGCCAGCAGCCAAGAAGGGGGGGGGCAGTTCTTC.

This clonotype showed up just a few times. V gene TRBV5-4 combines with J gene TRBJ2-1; 8 nucleotides agree with TRBD2. The CDR3 has 13 residues. Trimming removed 2 bases from V and 10 bases from J; junction bases left unmatched: 5. Germline lookup yields CDR1 SGHNT and CDR2 YYREEE (reference sequence). The CDR3 is CASSFEIAGEQFF. The CDR3 nucleotides are TGTGCCAGCAGCTTCGAAATAGCGGGGGAGCAGTTCTTC.

This clonotype was found many times. This chain uses TRBV7-2 with TRBJ1-2, with 11 bases aligning to TRBD1. The J segment lost 2 bases and the V segment lost 4 bases, leaving 9 bases of the junction unmatched. Germline V gene sequence: CDR1 SGHTA, CDR2 FQGNSA. CDR3 length: 17 amino acids. This CDR3 reads CASSSRTGGAKNYGYTF. In DNA form, the CDR3 reads TGTGCCAGCAGCTCAAGGACAGGGGGCGCGAAGAACTATGGCTACACCTTC.

This clonotype appeared many times. This sequence joins TRBV7-2 and TRBJ2-1, with D hard to call. Per germline, CDR1 SGHTA and CDR2 FQGNSA. The V end was cut by 1 base, the J end by 10 bases, with 11 bases between. The CDR3 contains 13 residues. This chain's CDR3 is CASSLGFNLEQFF. CDR3 nucleotides: TGTGCCAGCAGCTTAGGATTCAACTTGGAGCAGTTCTTC.

This clonotype came up many times. The V gene is TRBV7-2, the J gene TRBJ2-7; 7 positions agree with TRBD2. V trimming: 1 base; J trimming: 3 bases; junction bases outside the gene matches: 3. This CDR3 is 14 amino acids long. Per the germline V gene, CDR1 is SGHTA and CDR2 is FQGNSA. The CDR3 sequence is CASSLGGTNYEQYF. The DNA of the CDR3 is TGTGCCAGCAGCTTAGGCGGGACTAACTACGAGCAGTACTTC.

The chain recombines TRBV5-6 with TRBJ2-6; D uncertain. The CDR3 totals 18 residues. Germline CDR1 is SGHDT and CDR2 is YYEEEE. V was cut by 0 bases and J by 1 base, with 14 bases left in between. CDR3 DNA sequence: TGTGCCAGCAGCTTGGTTTCCCCTAGGGTTTCTGGGGCCAACGTCCTGACTTTC. This sequence encodes CASSLVSPRVSGANVLTF.

The chain couples TRBV6-1 to TRBJ2-3; TRBD1 agrees at 9 bases. This CDR3 is 13 amino acids long. Trimming at V came to 11 bases and at J to 5 bases, leaving 8 bases not matched to a gene. Per the germline V gene, CDR1 is MNHNS and CDR2 is SASEGT. CDR3 sequence (DNA): TGTGCCCACCGGGACAGGGAGGGAGATACGCAGTATTTT. Amino acids: CAHRDREGDTQYF.

The chain carries TRBV20-1 and TRBJ2-3; 7 nucleotides match TRBD1. This CDR3 spans 15 amino acids. The germline CDR1 and CDR2 sequences are DFQATT and SNEGSKA (reference sequence). Unmatched junction bases numbered 9, after V lost 6 bases and J lost 0 bases. The CDR3 region is CSANRGPSSTDTQYF. The CDR3, as DNA: TGCAGTGCGAACAGGGGCCCCTCAAGCACAGATACGCAGTATTTT.

The sample holds many counts of this clonotype. The chain recombines TRBV19 with TRBJ1-5; no clear D gene. Trimming removed 1 base at V and 3 bases at J, with 10 bases between. Germline-derived CDR1 and CDR2 are LNHDA and SQIVND (reference sequence). This CDR3 is 15 amino acids long. This CDR3 is CASSIVGSSNQPQHF. The CDR3 DNA is TGTGCCAGTAGTATAGTCGGGAGCTCCAATCAGCCCCAGCATTTT.

This clonotype was recorded many times. The CDR3, as DNA: TGCGCCAGCAGCTTGACCGGGACAGGGTGGGAAGAGACCCAGTACTTC. This encodes CASSLTGTGWEETQYF. The rearrangement joins TRBV5-1 to TRBJ2-5; 9 bases map to TRBD1. CDR3 length: 16 amino acids. Per the germline V gene, CDR1 is SGHRS and CDR2 is YFSETQ. Trimming took 1 base from V and 3 from J; bases not matched to a gene: 7.